Below, one T cell receptor beta chain is given with its context. This sample was included in a study of control samples from healthy donors and cancer patients. The table came from immunoSEQ multiplex PCR; TCRdb's copy has only in-frame clones and leaves some out. Of roughly 43,000 clones in the sample, approximately 87% are singletons; the top ten hold around 9.6%. The junction had 3 bases not matched to a gene; V was cut back by 1 base and J by 12 bases. Germline CDR1 reads LGHDT; CDR2 reads YNNKEL (reference sequence). This CDR3 region has 11 residues. This chain links TRBV3-1 (or the pseudogene TRBV3-2) with TRBJ2-7, with TRBD2 matching 7 bases. The sequence derives from a woman aged 60 to 75 with lung cancer. Sequencing was performed on PBMCs. The CDR3 protein is CASSQGLAAYF. The CDR3 DNA sequence: TGTGCCAGCAGCCAAGGGCTAGCGGCGTACTTC.